This is a list of T cell receptor beta chains from one sample in a study of shared clonotypes between healthy human individuals. Clones were sequenced by immunoSEQ multiplex PCR, and TCRdb holds only the in-frame ones, with some missing. Of more than 2 million clones detected, approximately 94% appear once; the ten largest clones hold around 1.1%. Sequencing was done on a sample of naive CD8+ T cells sorted from blood. These receptors came from a young man in good health. CDR3s include the opening cysteine and the closing phenylalanine or tryptophan. A D gene is named only where the DNA matches it firmly. Expanded clones get a size class; other rows say once, few or many, or leave the size out.

cdr3_nt,cdr3_aa,clone_size,d_call,j_call,cdr3_length,v_call
TGTGCCAGCAGCACCCCGGACAGGGGATACCAAGAGACCCAGTACTTC,CASSTPDRGYQETQYF,.,TRBD1,TRBJ2-5,16,TRBV11-2
TGTGCCAGCAGCTTTGAGGGGGGGATGAACACTGAAGCTTTCTTT,CASSFEGGMNTEAFF,.,.,TRBJ1-1,15,TRBV27
TGCGCCAGCAGCGAGGAGGCTGGCTACACCTTC,CASSEEAGYTF,.,.,TRBJ1-2,11,TRBV5-1
TGTGCCAGCAGTGAAGTCTTAACCTGGCACACTGAAGCTTTCTTT,CASSEVLTWHTEAFF,.,.,TRBJ1-1,15,TRBV2
TGTGCCAGCAGTTACGGTGTCATCACTAGCACAGATACGCAGTATTTT,CASSYGVITSTDTQYF,.,.,TRBJ2-3,16,TRBV6-5
TGTGCCTGGATTAGTTTGGGGGCCCTGGATGAGACCCAGTACTTC,CAWISLGALDETQYF,.,.,TRBJ2-5,15,TRBV30
TGCGCCAGCAGCCCAGGCAGCCCGGGACTAGCGGACACCGGGGAGCTGTTTTTT,CASSPGSPGLADTGELFF,.,TRBD2,TRBJ2-2,18,TRBV4-3
TGTGCCTGGAGTGTCTCTCGGGCGATGAACACTGAAGCTTTCTTT,CAWSVSRAMNTEAFF,.,.,TRBJ1-1,15,TRBV30
TGTGCCAGCAGCCAGGGACAGGGGGAAGAGACCCAGTACTTC,CASSQGQGEETQYF,.,TRBD1,TRBJ2-5,14,TRBV7-9
TGTGCCAGCAGTTCCCGGACAGTCCTCTCCTATAATTCACCCCTCCACTTT,CASSSRTVLSYNSPLHF,.,.,TRBJ1-6,17,TRBV28
TGCGCCAGCAGCCTAAGGACAGGACCCTACGAGCAGTACTTC,CASSLRTGPYEQYF,.,TRBD1,TRBJ2-7,14,TRBV4-1
TGTGCCAGCAGCTTTGGGGGGCGGGGAGATACGCAGTATTTT,CASSFGGRGDTQYF,.,.,TRBJ2-3,14,TRBV13
TGTGCCAGCAGGCCCCCGAGGGATAACGAGCAGTACTTC,CASRPPRDNEQYF,.,.,TRBJ2-7,13,TRBV7-9
TGTGCCAGCAGTTTATGGAGCGGAGCCTACGAGCAGTACTTC,CASSLWSGAYEQYF,once,.,TRBJ2-7,14,TRBV27
TGCTGTCGTCTGAATCAGCCCCAGCATTTT,CCRLNQPQHF,.,.,TRBJ1-5,10,TRBV20-1
TGTGCAGGACTAGCGGGCTACAATGAGCAGTTCTTC,CAGLAGYNEQFF,.,TRBD2,TRBJ2-1,12,TRBV30
TGTGCCAGCAGTGAACCAAGGGGAGCTAACTATGGCTACACCTTC,CASSEPRGANYGYTF,.,.,TRBJ1-2,15,TRBV2
TGTGCCGGTCACCGGGACGGATCCTACGAGCAGTACTTC,CAGHRDGSYEQYF,.,.,TRBJ2-7,13,TRBV5-4
TGTGCCAGCGGCTGGGGGGGACTGAACACTGAAGCTTTCTTT,CASGWGGLNTEAFF,.,.,TRBJ1-1,14,TRBV27
TGTGCCAGCAGCCTCGGACAGGGCGGCCTCCACTTT,CASSLGQGGLHF,once,TRBD1,TRBJ1-6,12,TRBV28
TGTGCCAGCAGCTTACGGGGAGGCGAGCAGTACTTC,CASSLRGGEQYF,.,.,TRBJ2-7,12,TRBV7-9
TGTGCCAGCAGCTTGAACTATGGCTACACCTTC,CASSLNYGYTF,few,.,TRBJ1-2,11,TRBV7-9
TGTGCCAGCAGTTTATACGGGGGGGATATCTACACAGATACGCAGTATTTT,CASSLYGGDIYTDTQYF,once,TRBD2,TRBJ2-3,17,TRBV27
TGTGCCAGCAGTGAGCTCGGGTCTCTTCGGGGGGGACAAGAGACCCAGTACTTC,CASSELGSLRGGQETQYF,.,TRBD2,TRBJ2-5,18,TRBV6-1
TGCGCCAGCAGCCAAGTGAAACAAGACTACGAGCAGTACTTC,CASSQVKQDYEQYF,.,.,TRBJ2-7,14,TRBV4-1
TGTGCCAGCAGCTTAGCGGTCGGGACGATGAACACTGAAGCTTTCTTT,CASSLAVGTMNTEAFF,.,.,TRBJ1-1,16,TRBV11-2
TGTGCCAGCAGCTTAGAACAGACACAAGAGACCCAGTACTTC,CASSLEQTQETQYF,.,.,TRBJ2-5,14,TRBV7-9
TGTGCCAGCAGCTTCCCCGGGACAGCTGACACCGGGGAGCTGTTTTTT,CASSFPGTADTGELFF,.,TRBD1,TRBJ2-2,16,TRBV7-6
TGTGCCAGCATCAAAACAGGGCAAGAGACCCAGTACTTC,CASIKTGQETQYF,.,.,TRBJ2-5,13,TRBV28
TGTGCCAGCACCCTAATGACAGGCAACTACGAGCAGTACTTC,CASTLMTGNYEQYF,once,.,TRBJ2-7,14,TRBV11-2
TGCGCCAGCAGCGTAGGGACAGGGGGGACGTTTGAGCAGTACTTC,CASSVGTGGTFEQYF,.,TRBD1,TRBJ2-7,15,TRBV5-1
TGTGCCAGCAGCTTATTTGGGAGTAACACTGAAGCTTTCTTT,CASSLFGSNTEAFF,.,.,TRBJ1-1,14,TRBV11-2
TGCAGTACGGGGGTGAACACTGAAGCTTTCTTT,CSTGVNTEAFF,.,.,TRBJ1-1,11,TRBV20-1
TGTGCCAGCAGCCCTATGGGAGGGGCAGGAAAACTGTTTTTT,CASSPMGGAGKLFF,.,.,TRBJ1-4,14,TRBV13
TGTGCCAGCAGTGAAGAGGTCAGGGAATACACCGGGGAGCTGTTTTTT,CASSEEVREYTGELFF,.,.,TRBJ2-2,16,TRBV2
TGTGCCAGTAGTTGGGGGGCGTCCTATAATTCACCCCTCCACTTT,CASSWGASYNSPLHF,.,.,TRBJ1-6,15,TRBV19
TGTGCCAGTAGTATCCCGTGGACAGGAACAGTCACTGAAGCTTTCTTT,CASSIPWTGTVTEAFF,.,TRBD1,TRBJ1-1,16,TRBV19
TGTGCCAGCAGCGCCGGGACAGGGGGTGGTAATCAGCCCCAGCATTTT,CASSAGTGGGNQPQHF,once,TRBD1,TRBJ1-5,16,TRBV9
TGTGCCAGCAGCTTAGATGGGGGACCCACAGATACGCAGTATTTT,CASSLDGGPTDTQYF,.,.,TRBJ2-3,15,TRBV11-3
TGTGCCACCAGCAGAGACCGGACACCGAACACTGAAGCTTTCTTT,CATSRDRTPNTEAFF,.,.,TRBJ1-1,15,TRBV15
TGTGCCAGCAGTTACCTCAATGAAAAACTGTTTTTT,CASSYLNEKLFF,.,.,TRBJ1-4,12,TRBV6-5
TGTGCCAGCAGTGAACAGGGAGATACGCAGTATTTT,CASSEQGDTQYF,.,.,TRBJ2-3,12,TRBV6-1
TGTGCCAGCAGTCTCCGGGACAGAGACACCGGGGAGCTGTTTTTT,CASSLRDRDTGELFF,.,TRBD1,TRBJ2-2,15,TRBV7-9
TGTGCCAGTAGTTCCTCTTGGGGGTATGAGCAGTTCTTC,CASSSSWGYEQFF,.,.,TRBJ2-1,13,TRBV19
TGTGCCAGCGGGGCGGGGAACACTGAAGCTTTCTTT,CASGAGNTEAFF,once,.,TRBJ1-1,12,TRBV7-9
TGTGCCAGCAGTGTAGGAAGGGGCGGCGAGCAGTACTTC,CASSVGRGGEQYF,.,.,TRBJ2-7,13,TRBV2
TGTGCCAGCAGTTACAACTTGAACACCGGGGAGCTGTTTTTT,CASSYNLNTGELFF,.,.,TRBJ2-2,14,TRBV6-6
TGTGCCAGCAGCCCGAGGGGTAGCGGGGACACCGGGGAGCTGTTTTTT,CASSPRGSGDTGELFF,.,TRBD2,TRBJ2-2,16,TRBV9